The 26 T cell receptor beta chains in this list originate from one sample, sequenced in a study of T cell repertoires in cytomegalovirus infection. Their specific antigens are unknown. TCRdb re-called the reads with MiXCR, one entry per CDR3 protein. The profile shows 100,000 to 150,000 distinct CDR3 sequences, around 30% of them singletons. This material consisted of CD8+ T cells from cultured PBMCs, taken from culture after CMV antigen stimulation. Receptors were obtained from a human donor in good health (CMV status not recorded). Some clones in this sample may be carry-over from other donors' samples.

By share, this clonotype counts as medium-sized. J is TRBJ2-1 and V is TRBV7-9; 12 positions match TRBD1. The germline gives CDR1 SEHNR, CDR2 FQNEAQ (reference sequence). The J segment lost 6 bases and the V segment lost 7 bases, leaving 10 bases of the junction unmatched. The CDR3 covers 16 residues. CDR3 loop: CASNLPGGQGANEQFF. The CDR3 nucleotides are TGTGCCAGCAACCTACCCGGGGGACAGGGGGCCAATGAGCAGTTCTTC.

This clonotype was seen a few times. The CDR3 DNA follows: TGTGCCAGCAGCTTATCTGGCTCCGCCAAGGGCTACACCTTC. This codes for CASSLSGSAKGYTF. This chain uses TRBV7-2 with TRBJ1-2; D not resolved. Deletions cut 2 bases from V and 8 bases from J, with 15 bases between. Germline assignment: CDR1 SGHTA and CDR2 FQGNSA. The CDR3 spans 14 residues.

The V and J genes are TRBV6-2 or TRBV6-3 and TRBJ1-1; possible D gene TRBD1, 5 bases. V was pared by 5 bases and J by 5 bases, with 6 bases between. CDR1 MNHEY and CDR2 SVGEGT come from the germline V gene. The CDR3 has 11 amino acids. CDR3 sequence reads: CASSGATEAFF. CDR3 DNA sequence: TGTGCCAGCAGTGGGGCTACTGAAGCTTTCTTT.

A few counts support this clonotype. This rearrangement joins TRBV7-9 to TRBJ1-4; no clear D gene. Germline V lookup: CDR1 SEHNR, CDR2 FQNEAQ (reference sequence). V lost 1 base and J 15 bases, leaving 9 bases between the germline ends. CDR3 size: 11 residues. The CDR3 sequence is CASSLGGALFF. The CDR3 DNA follows: TGTGCCAGCAGCTTAGGGGGTGCGTTGTTTTTT.

This clonotype has only one observation. This may be a read error, as it is one base from a much larger clone. This chain links TRBV7-2 with TRBJ2-7; 9 nucleotides agree with TRBD2. The CDR3 runs 15 residues. Germline loops: CDR1 SGHTA, CDR2 FQGNSA. As DNA, the CDR3 is TGTGCCAGCAGCTTCTTTCGCGGGGGGGCCTACGAGGAGTACTTC. Translating gives CASSFFRGGAYEEYF.

This clonotype occurred a few times. This rearrangement joins TRBV14 to TRBJ1-6; D is undetermined. Germline CDR1 and CDR2: SGHDN and FVKESK. V was trimmed by 4 bases and J by 7 bases, leaving 14 bases between them. CDR3 size: 15 residues. The CDR3 DNA is TGTGCCAGCAGCCCGGCCGGGTACGGCAATTCACCCCTCCACTTT. Protein sequence: CASSPAGYGNSPLHF.

The CDR3: CASSIQGFAATQYF. Written as DNA, the CDR3 is TGTGCCAGCAGCATACAGGGGTTTGCAGCTACGCAGTATTTT. The chain employs TRBV27 and TRBJ2-3, with 7 bases fitting TRBD1. In germline, CDR1 is MNHEY, CDR2 SMNVEV (reference sequence). The J segment lost 8 bases and the V segment lost 6 bases, leaving 11 bases of the junction unmatched. This CDR3 comprises 14 residues.

This clonotype appeared a few times. This chain uses TRBV7-9 with TRBJ2-2, with D hard to call. This CDR3 contains 15 residues. V lost 2 bases and J 1 base, leaving 8 bases between the germline ends. Germline assignment: CDR1 SEHNR and CDR2 FQNEAQ (reference sequence). For the CDR3, the DNA is TGTGCCAGCAGCTTAATCACGGTGAACACCGGGGAGCTGTTTTTT. It codes for CASSLITVNTGELFF.

V usage is TRBV5-1 and J usage is TRBJ2-7; unclear D gene. Germline CDR1 SGHRS, CDR2 YFSETQ. The CDR3 runs to 14 residues. With 0 bases removed from V and 0 bases from J, the gap between germline ends came to 7 bases. The CDR3 sequence is CASSLGQYSYEQYF. The CDR3, as DNA: TGCGCCAGCAGCTTGGGGCAGTACTCCTACGAGCAGTACTTC.

The J gene is TRBJ2-2, the V gene TRBV7-9, with 12 bases lining up with TRBD2. The J segment lost 5 bases and the V segment lost 5 bases, leaving 6 bases of the junction unmatched. Looked up from germline, CDR1 is SEHNR and CDR2 is FQNEAQ (reference sequence). The CDR3 length is 16 residues. CDR3 nucleotide sequence: TGTGCCAGCAGCCGAGGACTAGCGGGGCTTACCGGGGAGCTGTTTTTT. Translating it yields CASSRGLAGLTGELFF.

Notes on this clonotype: It is likely a read error, because the conserved phenylalanine at the end of the CDR3 is missing. Because the CDR3's place on the DNA is in doubt, the DNA is left out and the CDR3 is given as listed by TCRdb. The rearrangement uses TRBV15 and TRBJ1-4. Including both end residues, the CDR3 is 8 amino acids long. Germline loops: CDR1 LNHNV, CDR2 YYDKDF (reference sequence). The CDR3 is CATSTRIG.

This clonotype was picked up a small number of times. The chain couples TRBV20-1 to TRBJ2-5, with a weak D call TRBD2 (6 bases). This CDR3 region has 13 residues. Germline assignment: CDR1 DFQATT and CDR2 SNEGSKA (reference sequence). V lost 6 bases, J lost 5 bases, and 16 bases lay in between. The CDR3 is CSAIAGGVETQYF. The DNA for the CDR3 is TGCAGTGCCATCGCAGGAGGGGTCGAGACCCAGTACTTC.

This chain joins TRBV11-2 and TRBJ2-2; 7 bases are a match to TRBD2. V lost 3 bases to trimming and J lost 4 bases; unmatched junction nucleotides: 11. CDR1 is SGHAT, CDR2 FQNNGV, per germline. The CDR3 is 17 amino acids. The CDR3 spells CASSFHPRAGRTGELFF. Here the CDR3 DNA reads TGTGCCAGCAGCTTTCATCCCCGAGCGGGGCGCACCGGGGAGCTGTTTTTT. Drawing the rest from reference TRBV11-2 and TRBJ2-2, the complete variable domain is EAGVAQSPRYKIIEKRQSVAFWCNPISGHATLYWYQQILGQGPKLLIQFQNNGVVDDSQLPKDRFSAERLKGVDSTLKIQPAKLEDSAVYLCASSFHPRAGRTGELFFGEGSRLTVL.

The table lists this clonotype with a count of one. This rearrangement joins TRBV4-1 to TRBJ1-1, with 7 positions matching TRBD1. The CDR3 runs to 16 residues. Germline CDR1 is MGHRA and CDR2 is YSYEKL. Germline trimming cut 0 bases from V and 1 base from J; bases unmatched to any gene: 5. This CDR3 reads CASSQDPGQTNTEAFF. The CDR3 coding sequence is TGCGCCAGCAGCCAAGACCCGGGACAGACGAACACTGAAGCTTTCTTT.

This clonotype has a handful of counts. This chain joins TRBV12-3 or TRBV12-4 and TRBJ2-1, with D possibly TRBD1 on 6 matching bases. The CDR3 is 11 residues long. V dropped 5 bases and J dropped 10 bases, with 9 bases sitting between them. The CDR3 bases are TGTGCCAGCAGTGCCGGGACAGAGCAGTTCTTC. It specifies CASSAGTEQFF.

The gene calls are TRBV28 and TRBJ2-5; 14 nucleotides align to TRBD2. J lost 4 bases, V lost 5 bases, and 6 bases had no gene match. CDR1 is MDHEN and CDR2 is SYDVKM in the germline V gene. The CDR3 extends over 16 amino acids. CDR3 DNA sequence: TGTGCCAGCAGTACGGTGGGACTAGCGGGGGTAGAGACCCAGTACTTC. This gives the protein CASSTVGLAGVETQYF.

The chain has TRBV6-1 and TRBJ2-7; D is tentatively TRBD1 or TRBD2 (5 bases each). This CDR3 has 18 residues. Germline CDR1 is MNHNS and CDR2 is SASEGT. V shed 0 bases and J shed 3 bases, with 21 bases lying between them. CDR3 region: CASSEASYLGRGVYEQYF. The CDR3 DNA follows: TGTGCCAGCAGTGAAGCCTCCTATTTGGGACGAGGGGTCTACGAGCAGTACTTC.

The V gene is TRBV12-5, the J gene TRBJ2-2, with a possible D match to TRBD2 (5 bases). Trimming removed 4 bases at V and 3 bases at J, with 33 bases between. In germline, CDR1 is LGHNT, CDR2 FRNRAP. This CDR3 has 22 residues. The CDR3 sequence is CASGWTLGQAKGGRKDTGELFF. DNA for the CDR3: TGTGCTAGTGGTTGGACTCTAGGCCAGGCAAAGGGTGGACGGAAAGACACCGGGGAGCTGTTTTTT. Together with reference TRBV12-5 and TRBJ2-2, the CDR3 gives the full variable domain: DARVTQTPRHKVTEMGQEVTMRCQPILGHNTVFWYRQTMMQGLELLAYFRNRAPLDDSGMPKDRFSAEMPDATLATLKIQPSEPRDSAVYFCASGWTLGQAKGGRKDTGELFFGEGSRLTVL.

The rearrangement joins TRBV7-6 to TRBJ1-1; D unclear. The V end lost 1 base, the J end lost 3 bases, and 9 bases lay between the germline ends. This CDR3 has 14 residues. Germline values: CDR1 SGHVS, CDR2 FNYEAQ. The CDR3 sequence is CASSLDTLDTEAFF. CDR3 DNA: TGTGCCAGCAGCTTAGACACCTTAGACACTGAAGCTTTCTTT. The whole variable domain, filled in from reference TRBV7-6 and TRBJ1-1, reads GAGVSQSPRYKVTKRGQDVALRCDPISGHVSLYWYRQALGQGPEFLTYFNYEAQQDKSGLPNDRFSAERPEGSISTLTIQRTEQRDSAMYRCASSLDTLDTEAFFGQGTRLTVV.

The chain joins TRBV24-1 to TRBJ2-1; D ambiguous. Germline V gene sequence: CDR1 KGHDR, CDR2 SFDVKD. The germline V and J ends were trimmed by 3 bases and 4 bases, with 9 bases remaining between them. This CDR3 has 14 residues. CDR3 bases: TGTGCCACCAGTGATCGGGCAGGATACAATGAGCAGTTCTTC. It encodes CATSDRAGYNEQFF.

This sequence joins TRBV19 and TRBJ2-1; D gene uncertain. The CDR3 is 15 amino acids. Germline CDR1 LNHDA, CDR2 SQIVND (reference sequence). V was clipped by 6 bases and J by 0 bases, with 12 bases between them. DNA for the CDR3: TGTGCCAGTAGGAGTGGGATTAGCTCCTACAATGAGCAGTTCTTC. Encoded protein: CASRSGISSYNEQFF.

This clonotype was counted only a few times. This sequence joins TRBV19 and TRBJ2-1, with TRBD2 identical over 10 bases. The V gene's germline CDR1 is LNHDA and CDR2 SQIVND (reference sequence). V was clipped by 7 bases and J by 5 bases; unmatched bases: 20. There are 19 residues in the CDR3. The CDR3 DNA is TGTGCCAGTATGCGGGGGCGGGACAGGCGAACTAGCGGGGACAATGAGCAGTTCTTC. It is translated as CASMRGRDRRTSGDNEQFF.

The chain employs TRBV7-2 and TRBJ1-4; D is unclear. Trimming pared 5 bases from V and 8 bases from J, leaving 12 bases between. CDR3 size: 13 residues. Germline V gene lookup returns CDR1 SGHTA and CDR2 FQGNSA. The CDR3: CASSPVTDEKLFF. CDR3 DNA sequence: TGTGCCAGCAGCCCCGTAACTGACGAAAAACTGTTTTTT. The variable domain in full, completed from reference TRBV7-2 and TRBJ1-4, reads GAGVSQSPSNKVTEKGKDVELRCDPISGHTALYWYRQSLGQGLEFLIYFQGNSAPDKSGLPSDRFSAERTGGSVSTLTIQRTQQEDSAVYLCASSPVTDEKLFFGSGTQLSVL.

Judged by abundance, this clonotype is medium-sized. The genes are TRBV7-6 and TRBJ2-5; 12 nucleotides agree with TRBD2. The V and J ends lost 3 bases and 3 bases, in that order; junction bases with no gene match: 8. The CDR3 is 17 residues long. Germline V CDR1 and CDR2: SGHVS, FNYEAQ. CDR3 sequence (DNA): TGTGCCAGCAGCTTTTCGCTAGCGGGGGGGCCTGAAGAGACCCAGTACTTC. It yields the protein CASSFSLAGGPEETQYF.

The chain links TRBV27 to TRBJ2-1; 11 positions agree with TRBD1. The V segment lost 5 bases and the J segment 6 bases; nucleotides outside the gene matches: 6. The CDR3 runs 15 residues. Germline values: CDR1 MNHEY, CDR2 SMNVEV (reference sequence). DNA of the CDR3: TGTGCCAGCAGTCCGGCGGGGACAGGGGGCAATGAGCAGTTCTTC. Protein: CASSPAGTGGNEQFF.

This clonotype was seen only a few times. This chain links TRBV9 with TRBJ2-5; 10 positions match TRBD2. Losses at the gene ends were 0 bases for V and 5 bases for J; bases not matched to a gene: 4. The CDR3 is 15 residues long. Germline CDR1 reads SGDLS; CDR2 reads YYNGEE. CDR3 sequence: CASSVEASGGETQYF. In DNA, the CDR3 is TGTGCCAGCAGCGTAGAGGCTAGCGGGGGCGAGACCCAGTACTTC. Full variable domain (remainder filled in from reference TRBV9 and TRBJ2-5): DSGVTQTPKHLITATGQRVTLRCSPRSGDLSVYWYQQSLDQGLQFLIQYYNGEERAKGNILERFSAQQFPDLHSELNLSSLELGDSALYFCASSVEASGGETQYFGPGTRLLVL.